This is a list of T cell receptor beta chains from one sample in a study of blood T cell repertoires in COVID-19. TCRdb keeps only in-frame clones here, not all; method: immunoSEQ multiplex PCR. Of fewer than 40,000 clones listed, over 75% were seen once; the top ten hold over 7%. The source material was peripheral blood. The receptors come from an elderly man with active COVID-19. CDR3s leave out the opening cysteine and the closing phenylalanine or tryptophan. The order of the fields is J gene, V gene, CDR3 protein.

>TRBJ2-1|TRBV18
ASSPPPGQGPYNEQF
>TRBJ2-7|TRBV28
ASSWGHFAYEQY
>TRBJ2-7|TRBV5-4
ASSPNAGTGGYEQY
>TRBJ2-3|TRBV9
ASSPRSPAGVPDTQY
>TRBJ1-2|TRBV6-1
ASSEAQTGYGYT
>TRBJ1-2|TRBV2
ASSGGPGLPEGYGYT
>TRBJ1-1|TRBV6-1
ASSERELRSNTEAF
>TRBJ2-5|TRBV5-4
ASSLGNQETQY
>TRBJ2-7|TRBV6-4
ASSDRTPLIASNYEQY
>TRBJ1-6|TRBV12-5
ASGSEGGQKTSSCPFSYNSPLH
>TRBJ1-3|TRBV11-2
ASSLGTVSGNTIY
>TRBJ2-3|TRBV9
ASSTTSGGLTDTQY
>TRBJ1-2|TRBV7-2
ASSPQGGGYGYT
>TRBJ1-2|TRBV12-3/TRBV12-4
ASGGTLLYGYT
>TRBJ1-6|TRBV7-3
ASSRGDRSDSPLH
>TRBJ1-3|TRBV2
ASHTGSGNTIY
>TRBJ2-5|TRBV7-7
ASSSDRWETQY
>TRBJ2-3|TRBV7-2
ASSFDRGSTDTQY
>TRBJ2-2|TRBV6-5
ASSYASANTGELF
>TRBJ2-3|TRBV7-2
ASRRTGTSGADTQY
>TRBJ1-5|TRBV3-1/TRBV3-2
ASSQDVRGRQPQH
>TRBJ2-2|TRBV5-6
ASSNSGGLKTGELF
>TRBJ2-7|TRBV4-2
ASSQDVARGAFSYEQY
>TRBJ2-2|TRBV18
ASSSQDSGELF
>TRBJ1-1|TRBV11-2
ASTTRVNTEAF
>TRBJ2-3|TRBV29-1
SAPRTSTDTQY
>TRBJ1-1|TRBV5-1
ASSLWGTGTEAF
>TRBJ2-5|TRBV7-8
ASSPVGGGETQY
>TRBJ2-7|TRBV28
ASRVQGAAYEQY
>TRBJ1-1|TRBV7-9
ASRGGGNTEAF
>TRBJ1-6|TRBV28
ASSLSGTVALGSIYNSPLH
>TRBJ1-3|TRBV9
ASSVMESSGNTIY
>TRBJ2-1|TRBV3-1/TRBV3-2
ASSPPTRHLGLTSRNEQF
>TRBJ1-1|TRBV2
ASKRQMNTEAF
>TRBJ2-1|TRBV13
ASSLNRLAGGPQEQF
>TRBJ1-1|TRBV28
ASSLPNTEAF
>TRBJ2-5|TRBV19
ASSNGGMGETQY
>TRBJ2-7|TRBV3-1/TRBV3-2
ASSQEGDRVR
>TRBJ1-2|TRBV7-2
ASSSGQGDYGYT
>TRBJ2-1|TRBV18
ASSYLAGGDNEQF
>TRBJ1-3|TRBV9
ASSPRSLSGNTIY
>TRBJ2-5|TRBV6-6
ASARGRQETQY